One sample yielded the 25 T cell receptor beta chains listed below, sequenced in a study of OX40 agonist ivuxolimab in advanced cancers. Clones were read by immunoSEQ multiplex PCR, and TCRdb kept only the in-frame ones, dropping some. The sample holds 55,000 to 60,000 clones; 84% are singletons and the top ten take 0.6% to 0.8%. The sample in question was CD4+ or CD8+ T cells sorted from blood, obtained in a trial of the OX40 agonist ivuxolimab. All receptors derive from an adult with an advanced solid tumor such as melanoma, head and neck, liver or kidney cancer.

This chain uses TRBV29-1 with TRBJ2-1, with 7 nucleotides matching TRBD2. J was trimmed by 1 base and V by 6 bases; bases with no gene match: 3. Per germline, CDR1 SQVTM and CDR2 ANQGSEA. CDR3 length: 13 amino acids. The CDR3 coding sequence is TGCAGCGTGCGGGAGTGGTCCTACAATGAGCAGTTCTTC. This gives the protein CSVREWSYNEQFF.

The chain combines TRBV28 with TRBJ1-1; the D is unclear. Trimming cost V 3 bases and J 4 bases, with 15 bases left between them. This CDR3 comprises 15 residues. The germline V gene has CDR1 MDHEN and CDR2 SYDVKM. CDR3 nucleotides: TGTGCCAGCAGTTTTCAGGCTAAGGGCCCCACTGAAGCTTTCTTT. The encoded protein is CASSFQAKGPTEAFF.

The chain recombines TRBV7-6 with TRBJ2-5, with D tentatively TRBD2 (5 bases). The CDR3 loop spans 15 amino acids. Deletions cut 1 base from V and 0 bases from J, with 9 bases between. Germline V gene data show CDR1 as SGHVS and CDR2 as FNYEAQ. The CDR3 reads CASSLVNGNQETQYF. The CDR3 DNA sequence: TGTGCCAGCAGCTTAGTTAACGGGAACCAAGAGACCCAGTACTTC. Based on the CDR3 plus reference TRBV7-6 and TRBJ2-5, the full variable domain is GAGVSQSPRYKVTKRGQDVALRCDPISGHVSLYWYRQALGQGPEFLTYFNYEAQQDKSGLPNDRFSAERPEGSISTLTIQRTEQRDSAMYRCASSLVNGNQETQYFGPGTRLLVL.

The chain joins TRBV10-3 to TRBJ2-1, with D possibly being TRBD2 (5 bases). CDR3 length: 14 amino acids. V was pared by 10 bases and J by 7 bases, with 20 bases between. Germline CDR1 is ENHRY and CDR2 is SYGVKD. CDR3 region: CATRLGLEGNEQFF. In nucleotides, the CDR3 is TGTGCCACCAGGCTTGGACTGGAAGGAAATGAGCAGTTCTTC.

The CDR3 coding sequence is TGTGCCAGCAGCCCCCTGAGGGTACATTGTGAAAAACTGTTTTTT. Translated: CASSPLRVHCEKLFF. This chain joins TRBV7-7 and TRBJ1-4; D gene ambiguous. CDR1 is SSHAT and CDR2 is FNYEAQ in the germline V gene (reference sequence). V shed 5 bases and J shed 7 bases, with 17 bases lying between them. This CDR3 has 15 residues. The entire variable domain, with the rest obtained from reference TRBV7-7 and TRBJ1-4, is as follows: GAGVSQSPRYKVTKRGQDVTLRCDPISSHATLYWYQQALGQGPEFLTYFNYEAQPDKSGLPSDRFSAERPEGSISTLTIQRTEQRDSAMYRCASSPLRVHCEKLFFGSGTQLSVL.

The chain combines TRBV20-1 with TRBJ1-1; D is uncertain. The CDR3 spans 11 residues. The V gene lost 6 bases and the J gene lost 1 base, with 6 bases spanning the gap. The V gene's germline CDR1 is DFQATT and CDR2 SNEGSKA (reference sequence). The CDR3 loop reads CSADENTEAFF. The DNA of the CDR3 is TGCAGTGCGGACGAGAACACTGAAGCTTTCTTT.

The rearrangement links TRBV7-2 to TRBJ2-3; 7 nucleotides agree with TRBD2. Germline V gene lookup returns CDR1 SGHTA and CDR2 FQGNSA. V trimming: 4 bases; J trimming: 4 bases; junction bases outside the gene matches: 5. This CDR3 spans 14 amino acids. This CDR3 reads CASSSLGGSDTQYF. CDR3 nucleotides: TGTGCCAGCAGCTCCCTGGGGGGGTCAGATACGCAGTATTTT.

The J gene is TRBJ1-2, the V gene TRBV19; 7 bases are a match to TRBD1. CDR1 is LNHDA, CDR2 SQIVND, per germline (reference sequence). The CDR3 spans 12 residues. CDR3 residues: CALGTAGGGYTF. CDR3 coding DNA: TGTGCTCTCGGGACAGCCGGCGGGGGCTACACCTTC.

This rearrangement joins TRBV28 to TRBJ1-5, with a possible D match to TRBD1 (6 bases). Trimming removed 8 bases from V and 3 bases from J, with 11 bases in between. CDR1 is MDHEN, CDR2 SYDVKM, per germline. CDR3 length: 13 residues. The CDR3 region is CASSTGINQPQHF. The CDR3 DNA reads as TGTGCCAGCTCAACAGGGATCAATCAGCCCCAGCATTTT.

The J gene is TRBJ1-1, the V gene TRBV25-1; tentative D call: TRBD1 (6 bases). V was pared by 6 bases and J by 7 bases, with 18 bases between. CDR1 is MGHDK, CDR2 SYGVNS, per germline. The CDR3 covers 14 residues. As DNA, the CDR3 is TGTGCCAGCAGAGCTCGAACAGGGTTTCATGAAGCTTTCTTT. This gives the protein CASRARTGFHEAFF.

V and J are TRBV6-1 and TRBJ2-7, with 12 bases matching TRBD2. V shed 8 bases, J shed 6 bases, and the junction held 11 bases outside the gene matches. Germline values: CDR1 MNHNS, CDR2 SASEGT. This CDR3 has 15 residues. In nucleotides, the CDR3 is TGTGCCAGCGAGCGGACTAGCGGGGCGGCGGGCGAGCAGTACTTC. As protein: CASERTSGAAGEQYF.

The chain employs TRBV9 and TRBJ2-1; 7 bases map to TRBD2. J gave up 9 bases and V 4 bases, and 10 bases lay outside the gene matches. From germline, CDR1 is SGDLS and CDR2 YYNGEE. This CDR3 spans 14 amino acids. The CDR3: CASSPQTSSAEQFF. CDR3 bases: TGTGCCAGCAGCCCTCAGACTAGCTCGGCTGAGCAGTTCTTC.

The chain links TRBV27 to TRBJ2-1; 9 bases match TRBD2. The ends lost 2 bases at V and 4 bases at J; junction bases unmatched: 9. The CDR3 is 17 residues long. Germline V lookup: CDR1 MNHEY, CDR2 SMNVEV (reference sequence). The CDR3 reads CASSLPRVAGAYNEQFF. In nucleotides, the CDR3 is TGTGCCAGCAGTTTACCGCGCGTAGCGGGGGCGTACAATGAGCAGTTCTTC.

The sample holds one count of this clone. The gene calls are TRBV15 and TRBJ1-4; no definite D call. V gave up 3 bases and J gave up 4 bases, with 6 bases separating them. The CDR3 totals 13 residues. The germline V gene encodes CDR1 LNHNV and CDR2 YYDKDF (reference sequence). The CDR3 DNA reads TGTGCCACCAGCAGGCAGGATAATGAAAAACTGTTTTTT. Translating gives CATSRQDNEKLFF.

CDR3 coding DNA: TGTGCCAGCAGTCGGCAACAGGGGGCCTATGGCTACACCTTC. Translated: CASSRQQGAYGYTF. The chain links TRBV6-5 to TRBJ1-2; 9 bases are shared with TRBD1. Per the germline V gene, CDR1 is MNHEY and CDR2 is SVGAGI. The V gene end was trimmed by 5 bases and the J gene end by 4 bases; junction bases not matched to a gene: 5. The CDR3 runs 14 residues.

On this clone: The junction and the germline gene differ at one end; a read error may be behind it. V is TRBV15 and J is TRBJ2-5, with no clear D. This CDR3 has 15 residues. In germline, CDR1 is LNHNV, CDR2 YYDKDF (reference sequence). CDR3 nucleotide sequence: TGTGCCACCAGCAGATCAAGAGGTCCGCAAGGGACCCAGTACTTC. Its protein is CATSRSRGPQGTQYF.

The rearrangement uses TRBV11-2 and TRBJ2-2; 7 positions agree with TRBD2. CDR3 size: 18 residues. The V segment lost 0 bases and the J segment 7 bases; nucleotides outside the gene matches: 14. CDR1 is SGHAT and CDR2 is FQNNGV in the germline V gene. DNA for the CDR3: TGTGCCAGCAGCTTAGATGGGGCTGGGAGGGCCTGGAGCGGGGAGCTGTTTTTT. Its protein product is CASSLDGAGRAWSGELFF.

The chain recombines TRBV6-6 with TRBJ2-3; weak D call: TRBD2 (6 bases). This CDR3 has 14 residues. Germline-derived CDR1 and CDR2 are MNHNY and SVGAGI (reference sequence). The V gene lost 3 bases and the J gene lost 4 bases, with 11 bases spanning the gap. CDR3 in amino acids: CASSYPGGADTQYF. For the CDR3, the DNA is TGTGCCAGCAGTTATCCCGGGGGTGCAGATACGCAGTATTTT.

This chain joins TRBV9 and TRBJ1-1; a possible D gene is TRBD1 (6 bases). The CDR3 is 14 residues long. CDR1 SGDLS and CDR2 YYNGEE come from the germline V gene. Trimming removed 5 bases at V and 2 bases at J, with 13 bases between. CDR3 region: CASSRGHSNTEAFF. DNA of the CDR3: TGTGCCAGCAGTAGGGGACACTCCAACACTGAAGCTTTCTTT.

The CDR3 is CASSSGDIQYF. The CDR3 DNA reads TGTGCCAGCAGCTCCGGGGACATTCAGTACTTC. The genes are TRBV7-9 and TRBJ2-4, with a weak D call TRBD2 (5 bases). Looked up from germline, CDR1 is SEHNR and CDR2 is FQNEAQ (reference sequence). CDR3 length equals 11 residues. V was trimmed by 4 bases and J by 8 bases, leaving 6 bases between them.

This clone was picked up one time. V gene TRBV7-9 combines with J gene TRBJ1-2; 7 bases are shared with TRBD1. This CDR3 is built from 15 residues. The trim removed 4 bases at V and 8 bases at J, leaving 13 bases unmatched. Germline loops: CDR1 SEHNR, CDR2 FQNEAQ (reference sequence). CDR3 sequence reads: CASSSGTALGRGYTF. For the CDR3, the DNA is TGTGCCAGCAGCTCCGGGACAGCACTCGGAAGGGGCTACACCTTC.

This clone has more than one count but fewer than ten. The genes are TRBV19 and TRBJ1-1; maybe TRBD1 (5 bases). Germline assignment: CDR1 LNHDA and CDR2 SQIVND (reference sequence). CDR3 size: 14 residues. V lost 9 bases and J lost 1, with 15 bases in between. This CDR3 is CASGSRRGNTEAFF. DNA of the CDR3: TGTGCCAGCGGGTCTCGAAGGGGGAACACTGAAGCTTTCTTT.

V gene TRBV7-2 combines with J gene TRBJ2-3, with TRBD1 matching over 9 bases. The CDR3 sequence is 14 residues long. Germline CDR1 and CDR2: SGHTA and FQGNSA. Unmatched junction bases numbered 7, after V lost 4 bases and J lost 8 bases. CDR3 region: CASSSGQGSGTQYF. Here the CDR3 DNA reads TGTGCCAGCAGCTCGGGACAGGGCTCAGGTACGCAGTATTTT.

This sequence joins TRBV19 and TRBJ2-3; D is ambiguous. In germline, CDR1 is LNHDA, CDR2 SQIVND (reference sequence). V dropped 4 bases and J dropped 4 bases, with 12 bases sitting between them. CDR3 length: 14 amino acids. CDR3 in amino acids: CASSKQTTADTQYF. The DNA of the CDR3 is TGTGCCAGTAGTAAGCAGACGACGGCAGATACGCAGTATTTT.

Comment on this clone: The conserved final phenylalanine or tryptophan is absent from the CDR3, which likely points to a read error. It is unclear where the CDR3 begins or ends on the DNA, so no DNA is shown, and the CDR3 is as TCRdb lists it. The chain has TRBV5-1 and TRBJ2-3; no DNA check was done on the table's D call, TRBD1. Per the germline V gene, CDR1 is SGHRS and CDR2 is YFSETQ. The CDR3 totals 12 residues, both ends included. The CDR3 is CASRNFTFTGGL.